Following are 4 T cell receptor beta chains from one sample sequenced in a study of regulatory T cells in long-lasting Graves disease. To make TCR beta libraries, researchers used iRepertoire HTBI primers and Arm-PCR of CDR3 regions. TCRdb ran MiXCR on the multiplex PCR reads and lists one entry per CDR3 protein. The sample gives about 540,000 distinct CDR3 sequences, less than 15% of which show up once; approximately 9.3% is in the top ten. Specified time point: newly diagnosed GD, antithyroid drugs for less than 3 months. PBMC RNA served as the TCR library source. These data are also associated with another study on T cells in Graves' hyperthyroidism and ophthalmopathy.

The sample consisted of peripheral blood mononuclear cells (PBMCs), taken at new diagnosis, from a patient treated with antithyroid drugs. The receptor source for this set is a man aged 30 to 39 with Graves disease.

The table lists this clonotype with a count of one. One base away lies a much larger clone, so this may be a sequencing read error. This CDR3 is missing its conserved last phenylalanine or tryptophan, likely due to a read error. The chain joins TRBV10-3 to TRBJ1-1; D uncertain. Trimming cost V 6 bases and J 0 bases, with 11 bases left between them. The CDR3 contains 14 residues. The germline gives CDR1 ENHRY, CDR2 SYGVKD. In DNA form, the CDR3 reads TGTGCCATCAGAGACCCGGTAATGAACACTGAAGCTTTCTTA. It encodes CAIRDPVMNTEAFL.

This sequence joins TRBV13 and TRBJ2-1; 14 bases align to TRBD2. The germline V gene encodes CDR1 PRHDT and CDR2 FYEKMQ (reference sequence). With V trimmed by 5 bases and J by 3 bases, 6 bases remained unmatched. This CDR3 is 17 amino acids long. The CDR3 DNA reads as TGTGCCAGCAGCACCGGGACTAGCGGGAGTGGCTACAATGAGCAGTTCTTC. It translates to CASSTGTSGSGYNEQFF.

This clonotype was found many times. V usage is TRBV3-1 and J usage is TRBJ1-1; no clear D. V lost 1 base to trimming and J lost 8 bases, with 5 bases between them. This CDR3 is built from 11 residues. The V gene's germline CDR1 is LGHDT and CDR2 YNNKEL (reference sequence). CDR3 amino acids: CASSQAEEAFF. CDR3 nucleotide sequence: TGTGCCAGCAGCCAAGCAGAAGAAGCTTTCTTT.

This clonotype appeared a single time. A far larger clone is one base from this, pointing to a likely read error. J is TRBJ2-1 and V is TRBV7-2, with 8 bases lining up with TRBD2. Germline V gene sequence: CDR1 SGHTA, CDR2 FQGNSA. CDR3 length: 13 residues. Trimming took 6 bases from V and 9 from J; bases not matched to a gene: 7. For the CDR3, the DNA is TGTGCCAGCAGGCGGGGGGACGTTGGTGAGCAGTTCTTC. Translated, it gives CASRRGDVGEQFF.